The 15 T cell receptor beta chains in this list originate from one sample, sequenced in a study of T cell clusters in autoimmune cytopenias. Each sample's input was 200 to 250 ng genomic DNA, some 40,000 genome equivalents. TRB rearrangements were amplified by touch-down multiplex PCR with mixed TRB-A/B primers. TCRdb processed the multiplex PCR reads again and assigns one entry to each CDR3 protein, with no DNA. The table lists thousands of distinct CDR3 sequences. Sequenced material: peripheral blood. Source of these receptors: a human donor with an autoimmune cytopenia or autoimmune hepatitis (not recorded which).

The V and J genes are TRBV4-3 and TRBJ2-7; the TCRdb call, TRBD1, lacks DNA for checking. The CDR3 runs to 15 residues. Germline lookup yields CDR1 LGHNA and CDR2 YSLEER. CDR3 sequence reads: CASTLMTGWAYEQYF.

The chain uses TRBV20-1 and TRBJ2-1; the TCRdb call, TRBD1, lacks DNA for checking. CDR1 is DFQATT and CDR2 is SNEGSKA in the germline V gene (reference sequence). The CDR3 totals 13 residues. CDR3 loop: CGATGHLDNEQFF.

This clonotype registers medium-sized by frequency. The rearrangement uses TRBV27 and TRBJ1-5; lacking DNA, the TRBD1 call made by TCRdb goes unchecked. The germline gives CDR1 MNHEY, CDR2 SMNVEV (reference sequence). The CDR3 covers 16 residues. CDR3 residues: CASSLGRGGENQPQHF.

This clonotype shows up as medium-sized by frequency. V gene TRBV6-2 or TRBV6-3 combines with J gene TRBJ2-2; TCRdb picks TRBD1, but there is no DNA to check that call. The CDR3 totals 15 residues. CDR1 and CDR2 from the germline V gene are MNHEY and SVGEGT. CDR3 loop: CASSYTQGGPGELFF.

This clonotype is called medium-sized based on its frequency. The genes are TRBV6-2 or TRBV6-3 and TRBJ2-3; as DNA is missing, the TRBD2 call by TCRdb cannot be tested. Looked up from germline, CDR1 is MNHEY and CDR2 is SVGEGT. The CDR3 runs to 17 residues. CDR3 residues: CASSYSPGLAGLDTQYF.

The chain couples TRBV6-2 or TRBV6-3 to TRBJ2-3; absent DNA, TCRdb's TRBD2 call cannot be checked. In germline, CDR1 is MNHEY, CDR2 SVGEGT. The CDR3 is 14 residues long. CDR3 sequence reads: CASSLRESPDTQYF.

CDR3 in amino acids: CASSQEGGDGGYTF. This sequence joins TRBV4-2 and TRBJ1-2; TCRdb designates TRBD1, a call that cannot be tested without DNA. This CDR3 has 14 residues. Germline V CDR1 and CDR2: LGHNA, YNFKEQ.

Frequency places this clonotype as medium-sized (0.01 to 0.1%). The CDR3 sequence is CASSPGSPGMGEQYF. This chain links TRBV18 with TRBJ2-7; TCRdb names TRBD2, which stays unverified in the absence of DNA. The CDR3 has 15 residues. In germline, CDR1 is KGHSH, CDR2 LQKENI.

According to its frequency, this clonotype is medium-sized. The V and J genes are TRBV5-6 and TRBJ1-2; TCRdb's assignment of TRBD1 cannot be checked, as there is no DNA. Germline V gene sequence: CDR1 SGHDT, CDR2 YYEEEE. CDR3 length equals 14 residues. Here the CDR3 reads CASSLGQGAFGYTF.

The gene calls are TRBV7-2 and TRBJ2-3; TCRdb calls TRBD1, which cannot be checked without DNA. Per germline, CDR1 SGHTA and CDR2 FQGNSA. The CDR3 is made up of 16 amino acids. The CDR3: CASSPLRGRSTDTQYF.

CDR3 sequence: CASSINPQQGGGYTF. This chain uses TRBV7-3 with TRBJ1-2; TCRdb reports TRBD1, a call that lacks DNA to check it against. The length of the CDR3 is 15 residues. Germline V gives CDR1 SGHTA, CDR2 FQGTGA.

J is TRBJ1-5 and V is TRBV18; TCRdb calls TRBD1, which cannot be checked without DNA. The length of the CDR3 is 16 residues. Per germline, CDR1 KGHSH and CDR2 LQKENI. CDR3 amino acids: CASSPGAGYSNQPQHF. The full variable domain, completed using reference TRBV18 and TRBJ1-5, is NAGVMQNPRHLVRRRGQEARLRCSPMKGHSHVYWYRQLPEEGLKFMVYLQKENIIDESGMPKERFSAEFPKEGPSILRIQQVVRGDSAAYFCASSPGAGYSNQPQHFGDGTRLSIL.

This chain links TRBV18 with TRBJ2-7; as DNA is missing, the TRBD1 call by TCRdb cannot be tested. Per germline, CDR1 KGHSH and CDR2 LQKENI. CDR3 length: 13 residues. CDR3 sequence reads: CASSPGGVNEQYF. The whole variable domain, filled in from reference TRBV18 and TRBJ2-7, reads NAGVMQNPRHLVRRRGQEARLRCSPMKGHSHVYWYRQLPEEGLKFMVYLQKENIIDESGMPKERFSAEFPKEGPSILRIQQVVRGDSAAYFCASSPGGVNEQYFGPGTRLTVT.

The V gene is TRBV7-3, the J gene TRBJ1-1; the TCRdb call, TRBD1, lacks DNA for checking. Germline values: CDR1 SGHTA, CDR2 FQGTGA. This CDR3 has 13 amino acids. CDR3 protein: CASTDSGDTEAFF.

CDR3 sequence: CASNVHLYTPGISGNQPQHF. The chain has TRBV6-2 or TRBV6-3 and TRBJ1-5; TCRdb designates TRBD1, a call that cannot be tested without DNA. Per the germline V gene, CDR1 is MNHEY and CDR2 is SVGEGT. This CDR3 is built from 20 residues.